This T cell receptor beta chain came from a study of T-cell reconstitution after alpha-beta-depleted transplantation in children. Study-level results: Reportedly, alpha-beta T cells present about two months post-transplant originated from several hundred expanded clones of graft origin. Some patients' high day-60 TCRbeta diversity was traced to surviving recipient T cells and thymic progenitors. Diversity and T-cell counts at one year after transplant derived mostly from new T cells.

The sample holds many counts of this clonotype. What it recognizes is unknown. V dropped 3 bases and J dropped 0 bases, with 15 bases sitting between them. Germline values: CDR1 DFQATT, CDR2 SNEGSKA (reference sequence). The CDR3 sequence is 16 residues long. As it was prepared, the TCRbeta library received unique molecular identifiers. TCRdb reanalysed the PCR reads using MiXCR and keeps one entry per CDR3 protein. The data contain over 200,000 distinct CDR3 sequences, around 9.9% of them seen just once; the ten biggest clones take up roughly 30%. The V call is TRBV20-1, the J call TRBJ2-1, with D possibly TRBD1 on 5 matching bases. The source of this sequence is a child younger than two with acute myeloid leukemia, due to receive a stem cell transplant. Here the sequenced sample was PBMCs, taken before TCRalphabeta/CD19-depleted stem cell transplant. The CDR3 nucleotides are TGCAGTGCTAGCGGACACACGGAGTTCTCCTACAATGAGCAGTTCTTC. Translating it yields CSASGHTEFSYNEQFF.